The rows below give T cell receptor beta chains drawn from one sample of a study of blood T cell repertoires in COVID-19. The method was immunoSEQ multiplex PCR; TCRdb's version includes in-frame clones alone and lacks a portion of them. The repertoire holds 320,000 or so clones, roughly nine tenths seen once, with 5.2% in the top ten. Sequenced input: PBMCs or T cells enriched from blood (not recorded which). The source of these receptors is a man in his fifties or sixties who had recovered from COVID-19. Each CDR3 is given with its conserved first and last residue. A D gene is named only where the DNA matches it firmly. A clone size is listed for some rows: how often the clone was seen (once, few, many), or a class if it is expanded.

clone_size,d_call,v_call,j_call,cdr3_nt,cdr3_aa
-,-,TRBV29-1,TRBJ1-4,TGCAGCGTTGATACGGGATTACTAAATGAAAAACTGTTTTTT,CSVDTGLLNEKLFF
-,-,TRBV10-3,TRBJ1-3,TGTGCCATCAGTCCCGACTCTCGCTCTGGAAACACCATATATTTT,CAISPDSRSGNTIYF
-,-,TRBV3-1/TRBV3-2,TRBJ1-6,TGTGCCAGCAGCCCCCGGGGGGGCTCACCCCTCCACTTT,CASSPRGGSPLHF
-,-,TRBV5-1,TRBJ1-3,TGCGCCAGCAGCTTGGTGGGGGCTCTAGTTGGAAACACCATATATTTT,CASSLVGALVGNTIYF
-,-,TRBV3-1/TRBV3-2,TRBJ2-7,TGTGCCAGCAGCCAAGAGGGGAGAGCCCACTACGAGCAGTACTTC,CASSQEGRAHYEQYF
-,TRBD1,TRBV2,TRBJ2-7,TGTGCCAGCAGTGGGGGGACAGCTGGTACCTACGAGCAGTACTTC,CASSGGTAGTYEQYF
-,TRBD2,TRBV10-1,TRBJ2-1,TGCGCCAGCAGTGGGGGACTAGCGGGAGGGGTCAATGAGCAGTTCTTC,CASSGGLAGGVNEQFF
-,-,TRBV11-2,TRBJ2-1,TGTGCCAGCAGCATAAACTCCTACAATGAGCAGTTCTTC,CASSINSYNEQFF
-,-,TRBV10-3,TRBJ2-3,TGTGCCATCAGTGAGTCGAGGCTAGCTATCGCAGATACGCAGTATTTT,CAISESRLAIADTQYF
-,-,TRBV5-4,TRBJ1-6,TGTGCCAGCAGCTTAAAGACAGGTTTCTCCTCCTATAATTCACCCCTCCACTTT,CASSLKTGFSSYNSPLHF
few,TRBD1,TRBV10-3,TRBJ2-7,TGTGCCATCAGTAAAGGGACAGGGATCCGGTACGAGCAGTACTTC,CAISKGTGIRYEQYF
-,-,TRBV5-5,TRBJ1-2,TGTGCCAGCAGCTTGGCGGGATCAGCTAACTATGGCTACACCTTC,CASSLAGSANYGYTF
-,-,TRBV19,TRBJ2-1,TGTGCCAGTAGTCCTCATGGGGCAGGGAGGATGGATGAGCAGTTCTTC,CASSPHGAGRMDEQFF
-,-,TRBV18,TRBJ2-5,TGTGCCAGCTCACCTCCCACTCGGGAGACCCAGTACTTC,CASSPPTRETQYF
-,-,TRBV7-3,TRBJ2-2,TGTGCCAGCGGGACGGGGGCGAACACCGGGGAGCTGTTTTTT,CASGTGANTGELFF
-,TRBD1,TRBV19,TRBJ1-5,TGTGCCAGTAGTCTCGGGACAGTTCTCAATCAGCCCCAGCATTTT,CASSLGTVLNQPQHF
-,-,TRBV7-2,TRBJ1-1,TGTGCCAGCAGCTTAGTGGGAGTAAGGGCTTTCTTT,CASSLVGVRAFF
once,-,TRBV2,TRBJ1-5,TGTGCCAGCAACAAGGGGGGGGGATCGCTCAATCAGCCCCAGCATTTT,CASNKGGGSLNQPQHF
few,TRBD1,TRBV6-2/TRBV6-3,TRBJ1-2,TGTGCCAGCAGTTTAGGACAGGCGCGTTCCTATGGCTACACCTTC,CASSLGQARSYGYTF
-,-,TRBV3-1/TRBV3-2,TRBJ1-1,TGTGCCAGCAGGACAGGTGAATCGACTGAAGCTTTCTTT,CASRTGESTEAFF
-,TRBD2,TRBV6-2/TRBV6-3,TRBJ2-3,TGTGCCAGCAGTTACTCGGCTAGCGGGCACACAGATACGCAGTATTTT,CASSYSASGHTDTQYF
-,-,TRBV7-3,TRBJ2-1,TGTGCCAGCAGCTTAGACCCCGCGGTGGTATACAATGAGCAGTTCTTC,CASSLDPAVVYNEQFF
-,TRBD1,TRBV18,TRBJ2-7,TGTGCCAGCTCACCCACCATCACCGGGACAGAGTACGAGCAGTACTTC,CASSPTITGTEYEQYF
-,TRBD1,TRBV11-2,TRBJ2-6,TGTGCCAGCAGCCCGGGACAGGGGTCCCTCTCTGGGGCCAACGTCCTGACTTTC,CASSPGQGSLSGANVLTF